This is a list of T cell receptor beta chains from one sample in a study of radiotherapy plus CTLA-4 blockade in lung cancer. Produced via immunoSEQ multiplex PCR; TCRdb's table is partial and in-frame only. The sample consists of 90,000 to 100,000 clones, about four fifths of them appearing once. This material consisted of peripheral blood, taken from a patient treated with radiotherapy plus ipilimumab. These receptors originate from a human donor with non-small cell lung cancer who had a partial response to radiotherapy plus ipilimumab. Some clones in this sample may be carry-over from other donors' samples. Both conserved end residues are part of each CDR3.

CDR3: CASSWTSGVQFF; length: 12; V: TRBV11-3; J: TRBJ2-1
CDR3: CASSKGDYEQYF; length: 12; V: TRBV18; J: TRBJ2-7
CDR3: CASIRVRGPSPHGYTF; length: 16; V: TRBV27; J: TRBJ1-2
CDR3: CASSVTGLNEQFF; length: 13; V: TRBV6-6; J: TRBJ2-1
CDR3: CASSPRAGSSYNEQFF; length: 16; V: TRBV7-9; J: TRBJ2-1
CDR3: CASSLLGDQPQHF; length: 13; V: TRBV11-2; J: TRBJ1-5
CDR3: CASSLRQGLTYEQYF; length: 15; V: TRBV27; J: TRBJ2-7
CDR3: CASSRQPVGQPQHF; length: 14; V: TRBV7-2; J: TRBJ1-5
CDR3: CAWSAGGETQYF; length: 12; V: TRBV30; J: TRBJ2-5
CDR3: CASSRPGADTQYF; length: 13; V: TRBV14; J: TRBJ2-3
CDR3: CASRPSGGQGFTGELFF; length: 17; V: TRBV28; J: TRBJ2-2
CDR3: CASSIRLGTDTQYF; length: 14; V: TRBV2; J: TRBJ2-3
CDR3: CASSVRGIYNEQFF; length: 14; V: TRBV9; J: TRBJ2-1
CDR3: CASSLERATEAFF; length: 13; V: TRBV5-1; J: TRBJ1-1
CDR3: CASSLEGGDGQPQHF; length: 15; V: TRBV5-1; J: TRBJ1-5
CDR3: CASRASLNTGELFF; length: 14; V: TRBV10-2; J: TRBJ2-2
CDR3: CASSRDYTRNSPLHF; length: 15; V: TRBV6-5; J: TRBJ1-6
CDR3: CASSRLGGDTEAFF; length: 14; V: TRBV14; J: TRBJ1-1
CDR3: CASSQGWGQIYEQYF; length: 15; V: TRBV4-3; J: TRBJ2-7
CDR3: CASSSGSSYNEQFF; length: 14; V: TRBV5-1; J: TRBJ2-1
CDR3: CASSFGTGGQPQHF; length: 14; V: TRBV19; J: TRBJ1-5
CDR3: CASSLPGGGFTDTQYF; length: 16; V: TRBV28; J: TRBJ2-3
CDR3: CASSVDGSPGETQYF; length: 15; V: TRBV9; J: TRBJ2-5
CDR3: CASSLGQTSSYEQYF; length: 15; V: TRBV5-1; J: TRBJ2-7
CDR3: CASSRGQTANTGELFF; length: 16; V: TRBV7-2; J: TRBJ2-2
CDR3: CASSQGDGRGYEQYF; length: 15; V: TRBV4-1; J: TRBJ2-7
CDR3: CASSPWTGSSYEQYF; length: 15; V: TRBV5-4; J: .
CDR3: CASSEGGSNQPQHF; length: 14; V: TRBV2; J: TRBJ1-5